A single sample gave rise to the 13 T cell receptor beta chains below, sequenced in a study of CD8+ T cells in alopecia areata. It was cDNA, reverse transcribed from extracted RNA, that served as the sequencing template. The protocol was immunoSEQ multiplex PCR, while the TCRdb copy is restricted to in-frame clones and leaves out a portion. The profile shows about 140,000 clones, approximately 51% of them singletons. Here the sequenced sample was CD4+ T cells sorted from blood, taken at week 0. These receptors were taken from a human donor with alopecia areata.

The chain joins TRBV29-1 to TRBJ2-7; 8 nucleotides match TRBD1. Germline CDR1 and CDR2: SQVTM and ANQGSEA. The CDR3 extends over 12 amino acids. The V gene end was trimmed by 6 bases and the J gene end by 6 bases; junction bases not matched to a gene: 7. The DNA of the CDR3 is TGCAGCGTGGAAAGGACAGGGAGCGAGCAGTACTTC. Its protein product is CSVERTGSEQYF.

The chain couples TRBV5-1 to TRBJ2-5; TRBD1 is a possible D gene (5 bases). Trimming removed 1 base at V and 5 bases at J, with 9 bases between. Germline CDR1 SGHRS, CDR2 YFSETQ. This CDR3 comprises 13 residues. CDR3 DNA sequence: TGCGCCAGCAGCTTGCGGACAATGGAGACCCAGTACTTC. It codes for CASSLRTMETQYF.

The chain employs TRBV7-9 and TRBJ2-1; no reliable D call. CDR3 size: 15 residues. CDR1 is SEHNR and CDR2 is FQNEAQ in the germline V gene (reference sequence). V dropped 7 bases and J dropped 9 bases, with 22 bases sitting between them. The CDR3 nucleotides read TGTGCCAGCAACCCCCTAGTAGGCGGTTTGGTTGAGCAGTTCTTC. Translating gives CASNPLVGGLVEQFF.

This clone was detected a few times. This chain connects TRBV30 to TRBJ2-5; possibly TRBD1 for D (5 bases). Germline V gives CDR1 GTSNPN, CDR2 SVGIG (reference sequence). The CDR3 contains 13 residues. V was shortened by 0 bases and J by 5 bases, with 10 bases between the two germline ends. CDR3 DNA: TGTGCCTGGAGTGTACAGGACCCCGAGACCCAGTACTTC. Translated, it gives CAWSVQDPETQYF.

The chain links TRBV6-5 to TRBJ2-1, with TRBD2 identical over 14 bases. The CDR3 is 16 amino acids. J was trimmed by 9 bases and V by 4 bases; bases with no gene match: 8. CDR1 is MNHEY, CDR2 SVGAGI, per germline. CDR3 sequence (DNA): TGTGCCAGCAGTTTAGGGACTAGCGGGAGTCTGGGTGAGCAGTTCTTC. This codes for CASSLGTSGSLGEQFF.

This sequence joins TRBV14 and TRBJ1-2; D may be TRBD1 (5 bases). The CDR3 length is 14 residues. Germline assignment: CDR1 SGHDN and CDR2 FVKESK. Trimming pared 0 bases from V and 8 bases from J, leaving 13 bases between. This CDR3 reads CASSQDQGTRGYTF. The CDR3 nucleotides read TGTGCCAGCAGCCAAGACCAGGGTACTAGAGGCTACACCTTC.

CDR3 sequence reads: CASTTGVGKNIQYF. The DNA for the CDR3 is TGTGCCAGCACGACGGGAGTCGGCAAAAACATTCAGTACTTC. This chain joins TRBV6-5 and TRBJ2-4; D may be TRBD2 (6 bases). V dropped 7 bases and J dropped 3 bases, with 13 bases sitting between them. The CDR3 totals 14 residues. CDR1 and CDR2 from the germline V gene are MNHEY and SVGAGI.

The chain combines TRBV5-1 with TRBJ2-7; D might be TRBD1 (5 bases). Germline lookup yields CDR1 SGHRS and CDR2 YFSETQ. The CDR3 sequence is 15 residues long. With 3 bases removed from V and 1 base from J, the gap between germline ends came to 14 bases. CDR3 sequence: CASSSLQGQSYEQYF. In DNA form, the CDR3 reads TGCGCCAGCAGCTCCCTCCAGGGTCAATCCTACGAGCAGTACTTC.

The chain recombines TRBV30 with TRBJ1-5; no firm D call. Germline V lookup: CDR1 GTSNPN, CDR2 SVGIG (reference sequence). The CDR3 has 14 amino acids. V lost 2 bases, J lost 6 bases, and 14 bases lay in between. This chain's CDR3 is CAWSPLTLSQPQHF. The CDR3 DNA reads TGTGCCTGGAGTCCGTTGACCTTGAGTCAGCCCCAGCATTTT. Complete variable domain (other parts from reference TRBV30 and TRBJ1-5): SQTIHQWPATLVQPVGSPLSLECTVEGTSNPNLYWYRQAAGRGLQLLFYSVGIGQISSEVPQNLSASRPQDRQFILSSKKLLLSDSGFYLCAWSPLTLSQPQHFGDGTRLSIL.

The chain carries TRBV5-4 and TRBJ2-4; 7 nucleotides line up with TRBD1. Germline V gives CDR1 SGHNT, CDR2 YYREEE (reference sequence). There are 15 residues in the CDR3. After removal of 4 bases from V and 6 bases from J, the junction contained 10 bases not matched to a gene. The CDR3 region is CASSPRGDRANIQYF. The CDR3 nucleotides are TGTGCCAGCAGCCCGCGAGGGGACAGAGCAAACATTCAGTACTTC.

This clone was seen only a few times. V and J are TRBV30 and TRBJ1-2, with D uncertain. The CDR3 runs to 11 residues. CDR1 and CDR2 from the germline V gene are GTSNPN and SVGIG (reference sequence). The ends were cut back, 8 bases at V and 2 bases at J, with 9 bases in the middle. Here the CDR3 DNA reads TGTGCCACCCACTGGAACTATGGCTACACCTTC. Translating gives CATHWNYGYTF.

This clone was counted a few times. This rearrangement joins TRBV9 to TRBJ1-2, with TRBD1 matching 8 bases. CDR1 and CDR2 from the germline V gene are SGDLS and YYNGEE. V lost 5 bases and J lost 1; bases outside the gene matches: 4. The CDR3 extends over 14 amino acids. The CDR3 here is CASRGQGDNYGYTF. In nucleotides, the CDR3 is TGTGCCAGCAGAGGACAGGGTGATAACTATGGCTACACCTTC.

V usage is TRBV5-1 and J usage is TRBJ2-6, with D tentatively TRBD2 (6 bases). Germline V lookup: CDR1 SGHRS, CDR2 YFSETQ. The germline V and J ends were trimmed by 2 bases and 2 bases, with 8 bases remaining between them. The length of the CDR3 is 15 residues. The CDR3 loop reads CASSLSGAGANVLTF. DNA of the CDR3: TGCGCCAGCAGCTTATCGGGAGCTGGGGCCAACGTCCTGACTTTC.